The source of this TCR beta chain is a study of graft-versus-host responses after intestinal transplantation (dated by TCRdb to the early 2020s). General notes on the study: Multivisceral, liver-intestinal, or isolated intestinal transplants were received by the recipients. After intestinal transplantation, graft-versus-host and host-versus-graft alloreactive T cell clones in the graft, circulation and bone marrow were tracked using bulk TCR-beta CDR3 sequencing. Every recipient was given anti-thymocyte globulin induction, then maintenance tacrolimus and steroids for 2 to 3 years. Of the roughly 24 intestinal transplant recipients enrolled in the cohort, one of whom was a retransplant, a few patients without pretransplant specimens were excluded. A peak of at least 4% donor T cells among recipient peripheral blood mononuclear cells was the definition used for donor T cell macrochimerism. Instead of going to the commercial service, samples from three later patients were sequenced in-house on an Illumina MiSeq and processed with MiXCR. Alloreactive clones were identified by sequencing pre-transplant mixed lymphocyte reaction products and comparing them with unstimulated pre-transplant donor and recipient T cells. The paper as a whole reports these results and caveats: GvH clones were detected in recipient bone marrow, and some of these GvH clones were observed earlier in ileal mucosa or blood, consistent with an intestinal mucosal origin. Early after transplant, peak levels of circulating GvH clones were found to be associated with declines in HvG clones. Conclusions were limited by the relatively low number and heterogeneity of intestinal transplant patients. In the allografts of patients with donor T cell macrochimerism, GvH to HvG T cell clonal ratios were high.

Libraries were constructed by the immunoSEQ multiplex PCR assay. For most patients, genomic DNA was isolated with the Qiagen DNeasy Blood and Tissue Kit and shipped frozen to Adaptive Biotechnologies for TCR sequencing. For most patients, genomic DNA was subjected to high-throughput TCR-beta CDR3 sequencing by Adaptive Biotechnologies. The paper's data handling went like this. Adaptive's ImmunoSEQ software was the source of the TCR sequencing data for 18 patients, while a few other patients were processed with MiXCR and VDJtools. To correct CD4 versus CD8 sorting errors, any sequence found in both subsets at a frequency ratio below 5:1 was removed. CDR3 nucleotide sequences shared between donor and recipient were removed because the origin of such sequences could not be assigned. To count as alloreactive, a clone needed at least 2-fold expansion over unstimulated cells and a minimum CFSE-low frequency of 0.002% (template counts) or 0.001% (read counts). Clones detected in sequenced pre-transplant spleen, lymph node, or MLR CFSE-low populations of the donor or recipient were defined as mappable. Cumulative frequency of alloreactive clones was calculated as a percentage of all sequences weighted by copy number. TCRdb mirrors the immuneACCESS table, restricted to in-frame sequences. Some clones are absent from its copies; in checked studies, under half trace to an unresolved V gene, and the reason for the others is unknown. V, J and clone size reflect that table, while D and trimming were determined from the DNA. A total of around 90,000 clones appear in this sample, roughly 90% of them only once. The ten largest clones add up to 0.3% of the sample.

The sample's time point label, decoded: cells obtained before transplantation from donor or recipient. CD3+CD4+ and CD3+CD8+ populations were FACS-sorted from unstimulated pre-transplant donor and recipient cells taken from spleen or lymph nodes. Via the germline V gene (reference sequence), CDR1 is SGHNT and CDR2 YYREEE. The V end gives up 3 bases and the J end 0 bases, leaving 12 bases in the junction not matched to a gene. The CDR3 runs 18 residues from the cysteine to the phenylalanine. CDR3 DNA is the only sequence kept; it has 54 bases, read in frame from the first base. As regards this clone: Which antigen it targets is not known. No base quality information exists; no much larger clone differs at one position.

The receptor was derived from a human donor who received an intestinal transplant. Source: unstimulated CD4+ T cells sorted from spleen or lymph node cells, taken before intestinal transplant. The sequence is built from TRBV5-4 and TRBJ2-1; 7 central bases correspond to TRBD2. The CDR3 amino acid sequence is: CASSSPPQRGFSYNEQFF. The DNA reads TGTGCCAGCAGCTCCCCTCCCCAGCGGGGATTCTCCTACAATGAGCAGTTCTTC.